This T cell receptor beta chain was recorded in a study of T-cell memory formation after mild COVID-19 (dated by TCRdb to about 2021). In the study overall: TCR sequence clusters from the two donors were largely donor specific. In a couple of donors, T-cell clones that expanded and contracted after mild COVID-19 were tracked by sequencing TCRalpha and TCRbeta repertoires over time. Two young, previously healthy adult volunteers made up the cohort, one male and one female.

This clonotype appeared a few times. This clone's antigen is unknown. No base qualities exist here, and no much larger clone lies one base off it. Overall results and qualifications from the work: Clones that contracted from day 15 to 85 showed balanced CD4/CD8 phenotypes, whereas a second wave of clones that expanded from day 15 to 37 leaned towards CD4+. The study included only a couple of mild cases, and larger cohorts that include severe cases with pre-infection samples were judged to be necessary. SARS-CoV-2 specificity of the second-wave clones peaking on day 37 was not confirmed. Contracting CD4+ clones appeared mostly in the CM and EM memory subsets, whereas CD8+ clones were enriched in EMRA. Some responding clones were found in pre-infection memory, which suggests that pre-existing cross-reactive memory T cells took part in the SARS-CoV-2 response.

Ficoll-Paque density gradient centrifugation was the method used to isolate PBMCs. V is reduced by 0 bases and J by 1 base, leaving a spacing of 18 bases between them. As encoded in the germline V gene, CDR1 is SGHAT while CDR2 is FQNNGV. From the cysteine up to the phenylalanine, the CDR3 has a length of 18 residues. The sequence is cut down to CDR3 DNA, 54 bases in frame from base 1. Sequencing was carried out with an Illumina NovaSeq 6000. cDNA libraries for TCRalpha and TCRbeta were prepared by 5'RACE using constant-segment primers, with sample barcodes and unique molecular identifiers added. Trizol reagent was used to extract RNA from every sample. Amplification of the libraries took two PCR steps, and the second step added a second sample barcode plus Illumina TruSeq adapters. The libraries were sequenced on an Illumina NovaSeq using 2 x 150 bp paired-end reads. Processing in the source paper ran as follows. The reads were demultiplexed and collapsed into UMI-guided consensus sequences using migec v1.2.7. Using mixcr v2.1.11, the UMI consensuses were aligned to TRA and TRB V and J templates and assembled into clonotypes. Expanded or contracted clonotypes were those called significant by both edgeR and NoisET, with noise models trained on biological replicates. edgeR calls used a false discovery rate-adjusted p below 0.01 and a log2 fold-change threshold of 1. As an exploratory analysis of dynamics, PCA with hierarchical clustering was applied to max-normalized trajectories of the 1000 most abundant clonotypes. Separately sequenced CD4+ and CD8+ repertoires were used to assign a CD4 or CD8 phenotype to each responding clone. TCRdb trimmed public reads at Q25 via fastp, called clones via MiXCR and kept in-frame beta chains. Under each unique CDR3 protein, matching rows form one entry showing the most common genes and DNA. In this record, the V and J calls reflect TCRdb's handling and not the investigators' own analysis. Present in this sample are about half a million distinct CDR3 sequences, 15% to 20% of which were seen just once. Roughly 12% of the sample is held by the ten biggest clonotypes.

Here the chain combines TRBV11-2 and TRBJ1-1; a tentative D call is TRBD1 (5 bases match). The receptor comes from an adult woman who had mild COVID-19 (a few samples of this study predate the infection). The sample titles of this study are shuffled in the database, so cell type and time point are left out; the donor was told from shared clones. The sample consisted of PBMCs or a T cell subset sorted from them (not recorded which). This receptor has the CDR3 CASSLESSGGDSNTEAFF. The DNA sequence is TGTGCCAGCAGCTTAGAGTCCTCCGGGGGGGACTCGAACACTGAAGCTTTCTTT.